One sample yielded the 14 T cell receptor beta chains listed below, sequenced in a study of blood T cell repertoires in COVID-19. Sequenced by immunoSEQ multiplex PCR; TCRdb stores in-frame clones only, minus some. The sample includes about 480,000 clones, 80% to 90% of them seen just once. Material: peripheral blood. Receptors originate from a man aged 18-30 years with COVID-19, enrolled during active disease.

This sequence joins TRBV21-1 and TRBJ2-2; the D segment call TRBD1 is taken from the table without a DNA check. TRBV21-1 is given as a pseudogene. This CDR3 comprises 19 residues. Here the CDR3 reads CASSKGPQGQSTNTGELFF. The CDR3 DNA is TGTGCCAGCAGCAAAGGCCCCCAGGGACAGAGTACGAACACCGGGGAGCTGTTTTTT.

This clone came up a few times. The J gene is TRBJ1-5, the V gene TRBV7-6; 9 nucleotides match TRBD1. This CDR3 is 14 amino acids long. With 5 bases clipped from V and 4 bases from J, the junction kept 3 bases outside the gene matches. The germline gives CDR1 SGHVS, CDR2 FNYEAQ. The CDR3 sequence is CASSPGTGNQPQHF. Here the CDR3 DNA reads TGTGCCAGCAGCCCAGGGACAGGGAATCAGCCCCAGCATTTT.

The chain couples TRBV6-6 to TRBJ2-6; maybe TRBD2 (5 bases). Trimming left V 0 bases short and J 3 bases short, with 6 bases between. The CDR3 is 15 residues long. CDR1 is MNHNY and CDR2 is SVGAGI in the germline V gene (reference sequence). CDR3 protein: CASSYSRGGANVLTF. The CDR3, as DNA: TGTGCCAGCAGTTACTCCCGGGGTGGGGCCAACGTCCTGACTTTC.

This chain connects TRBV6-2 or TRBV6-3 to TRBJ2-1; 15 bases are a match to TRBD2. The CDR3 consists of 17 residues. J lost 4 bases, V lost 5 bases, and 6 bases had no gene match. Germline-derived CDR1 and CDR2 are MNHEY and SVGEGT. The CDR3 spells CASSPFGTSGRYNEQFF. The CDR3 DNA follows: TGTGCCAGCAGTCCATTCGGGACTAGCGGGAGGTACAATGAGCAGTTCTTC.

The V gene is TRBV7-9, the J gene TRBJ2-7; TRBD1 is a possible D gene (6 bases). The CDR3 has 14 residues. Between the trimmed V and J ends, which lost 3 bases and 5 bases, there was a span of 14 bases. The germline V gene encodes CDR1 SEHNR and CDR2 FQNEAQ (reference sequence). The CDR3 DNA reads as TGTGCCAGCAGCTTTGGGCGAACAGGGAACGAGCAGTACTTC. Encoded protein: CASSFGRTGNEQYF. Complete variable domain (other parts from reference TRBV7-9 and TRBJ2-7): DTGVSQNPRHKITKRGQNVTFRCDPISEHNRLYWYRQTLGQGPEFLTYFQNEAQLEKSRLLSDRFSAERPKGSFSTLEIQRTEQGDSAMYLCASSFGRTGNEQYFGPGTRLTVT.

CDR3 protein: CASSVEPLSEQYF. CDR3 in DNA: TGTGCCAGCAGCGTAGAGCCGCTGAGCGAGCAGTACTTC. The chain carries TRBV9 and TRBJ2-7; no reliable D call. The CDR3 loop spans 13 amino acids. The ends were cut back, 0 bases at V and 6 bases at J, with 10 bases in the middle. Germline CDR1 SGDLS, CDR2 YYNGEE. The full variable domain, rest sourced from reference TRBV9 and TRBJ2-7, is DSGVTQTPKHLITATGQRVTLRCSPRSGDLSVYWYQQSLDQGLQFLIQYYNGEERAKGNILERFSAQQFPDLHSELNLSSLELGDSALYFCASSVEPLSEQYFGPGTRLTVT.

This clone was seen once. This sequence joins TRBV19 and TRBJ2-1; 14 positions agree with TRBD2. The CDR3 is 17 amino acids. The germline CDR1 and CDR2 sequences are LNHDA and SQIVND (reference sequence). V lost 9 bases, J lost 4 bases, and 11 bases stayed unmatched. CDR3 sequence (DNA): TGTGCCAGCAAATCCGGGACTAGCGGGGGACCTTACAATGAGCAGTTCTTC. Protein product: CASKSGTSGGPYNEQFF.

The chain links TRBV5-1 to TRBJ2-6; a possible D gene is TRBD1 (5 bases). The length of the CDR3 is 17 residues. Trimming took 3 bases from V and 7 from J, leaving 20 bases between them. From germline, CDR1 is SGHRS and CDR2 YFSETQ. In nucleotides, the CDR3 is TGCGCCAGCAGCTCGGAAAAACAGGTGATTCGAGCCAACGTCCTGACTTTC. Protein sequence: CASSSEKQVIRANVLTF.

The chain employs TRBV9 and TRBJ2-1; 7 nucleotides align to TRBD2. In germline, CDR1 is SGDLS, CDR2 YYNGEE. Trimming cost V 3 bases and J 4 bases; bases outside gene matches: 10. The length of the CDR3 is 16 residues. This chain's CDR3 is CASSAPSGRTYNEQFF. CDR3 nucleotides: TGTGCCAGCAGCGCCCCTAGCGGCAGAACGTACAATGAGCAGTTCTTC.

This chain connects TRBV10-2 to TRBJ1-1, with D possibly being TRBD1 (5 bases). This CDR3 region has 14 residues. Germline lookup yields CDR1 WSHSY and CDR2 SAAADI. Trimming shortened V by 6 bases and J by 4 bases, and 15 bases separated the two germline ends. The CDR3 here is CASRDYGGSTEAFF. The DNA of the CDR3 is TGCGCCAGCAGAGACTACGGGGGGAGCACTGAAGCTTTCTTT.

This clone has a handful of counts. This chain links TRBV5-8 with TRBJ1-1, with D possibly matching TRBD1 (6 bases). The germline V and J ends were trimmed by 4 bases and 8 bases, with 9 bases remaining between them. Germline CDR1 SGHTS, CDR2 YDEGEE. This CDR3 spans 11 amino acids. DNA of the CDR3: TGTGCCAGCAGCCTCAGGGGCGAAGCTTTCTTT. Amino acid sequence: CASSLRGEAFF.

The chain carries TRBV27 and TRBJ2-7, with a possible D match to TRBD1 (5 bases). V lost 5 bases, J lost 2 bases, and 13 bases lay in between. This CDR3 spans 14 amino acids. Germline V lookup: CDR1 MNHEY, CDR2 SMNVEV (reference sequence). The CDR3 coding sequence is TGTGCCAGCAGTCCCACAGGTTATCCCTACGAGCAGTACTTC. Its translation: CASSPTGYPYEQYF.

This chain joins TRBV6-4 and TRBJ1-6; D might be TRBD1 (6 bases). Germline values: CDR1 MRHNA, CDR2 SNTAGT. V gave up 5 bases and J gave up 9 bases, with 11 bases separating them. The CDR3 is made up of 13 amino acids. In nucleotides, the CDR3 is TGTGCCAGCAGTAGGGACACCGCTTCACCCCTCCACTTT. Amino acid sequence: CASSRDTASPLHF.

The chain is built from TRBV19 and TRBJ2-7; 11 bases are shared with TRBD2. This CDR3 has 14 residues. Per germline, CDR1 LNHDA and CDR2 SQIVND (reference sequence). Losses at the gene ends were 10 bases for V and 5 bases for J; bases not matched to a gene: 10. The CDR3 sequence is CATKVVAGGNEQYF. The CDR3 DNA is TGTGCCACCAAAGTGGTAGCGGGAGGGAACGAGCAGTACTTC.